The rows below give T cell receptor beta chains drawn from one sample of a study of shared clonotypes between healthy human individuals. Assay: immunoSEQ multiplex PCR; the TCRdb copy retains only in-frame clones and omits some. This table holds about 680,000 clones, roughly 70% found once. Sequenced: memory CD4+ T cells sorted from blood. The receptors shown here come from a woman in her 30s in good health. Both conserved end residues are part of each CDR3. D genes are given only for firm matches. Clone sizes are given selectively: once, few, many, or a class where the clone is expanded.

J: TRBJ2-7; D: -; V: TRBV28; size: -; CDR3: CASSLPGAGPYEQYF; DNA: TGTGCCAGCAGTTTACCAGGGGCAGGGCCCTACGAGCAGTACTTC
J: TRBJ2-2; D: -; V: TRBV7-3; size: -; CDR3: CASSPGTRNTGELFF; DNA: TGTGCCAGCAGCCCCGGGACCAGAAACACCGGGGAGCTGTTTTTT
J: TRBJ1-1; D: -; V: TRBV19; size: -; CDR3: CASSAAQNTEAFF; DNA: TGTGCCAGTAGTGCCGCGCAGAACACTGAAGCTTTCTTT
J: TRBJ2-3; D: TRBD2; V: TRBV25-1; size: -; CDR3: CASPGRRMSAGGTDTQYF; DNA: TGTGCCAGCCCCGGGCGCCGGATGTCGGCGGGGGGCACAGATACGCAGTATTTT
J: TRBJ2-1; D: -; V: TRBV11-2; size: -; CDR3: CASSLIGTRSSYNEQFF; DNA: TGTGCCAGCAGCTTAATCGGGACTCGTAGCTCCTACAATGAGCAGTTCTTC
J: TRBJ2-7; D: -; V: TRBV20-1; size: -; CDR3: CSAEEIYEQYF; DNA: TGCAGTGCCGAGGAAATTTACGAGCAGTACTTC
J: TRBJ2-5; D: -; V: TRBV11-2; size: -; CDR3: CASRAGIQETQYF; DNA: TGTGCCAGCAGGGCGGGGATCCAAGAGACCCAGTACTTC
J: TRBJ2-5; D: -; V: TRBV2; size: -; CDR3: CASRDMGPEETQYF; DNA: TGTGCCAGCAGGGATATGGGACCCGAAGAGACCCAGTACTTC
J: TRBJ1-5; D: TRBD1; V: TRBV6-5; size: -; CDR3: CASRDPGGFQPQHF; DNA: TGTGCCAGCAGAGACCCAGGGGGCTTTCAGCCCCAGCATTTT
J: TRBJ1-5; D: -; V: TRBV10-1; size: -; CDR3: CASSANRYGQPQHF; DNA: TGCGCCAGCAGTGCCAACCGGTACGGGCAGCCCCAGCATTTT
J: TRBJ1-1; D: -; V: TRBV29-1; size: -; CDR3: CSVEQGQNTEAFF; DNA: TGCAGCGTTGAACAGGGTCAGAACACTGAAGCTTTCTTT
J: TRBJ2-6; D: -; V: TRBV7-8; size: -; CDR3: CASSLRAPRHVLTF; DNA: TGTGCCAGCAGCTTAAGGGCCCCCCGGCACGTCCTGACTTTC
J: TRBJ1-5; D: -; V: TRBV28; size: few; CDR3: CASSGGKPQHF; DNA: TGTGCCAGCAGTGGCGGTAAACCCCAGCATTTT
J: TRBJ2-2; D: TRBD1; V: TRBV5-4; size: -; CDR3: CASSFGDRLAGELFF; DNA: TGTGCCAGCAGCTTCGGGGACAGGCTCGCCGGGGAGCTGTTTTTT
J: TRBJ2-5; D: -; V: TRBV2; size: -; CDR3: CASSEAGSQETQYF; DNA: TGTGCCAGCAGTGAAGCTGGCAGTCAAGAGACCCAGTACTTC
J: TRBJ1-3; D: -; V: TRBV15; size: -; CDR3: CATSRDTRGNTIYF; DNA: TGTGCCACCAGCAGAGATACGAGAGGAAACACCATATATTTT
J: TRBJ1-3; D: -; V: TRBV28; size: -; CDR3: CASGKDSSGNTIYF; DNA: TGTGCCAGCGGAAAGGACAGCTCTGGAAACACCATATATTTT
J: TRBJ2-4; D: TRBD2; V: TRBV28; size: -; CDR3: CASSGTSGSGGYIQYF; DNA: TGTGCCAGCAGTGGGACTAGCGGGAGCGGGGGGTACATTCAGTACTTC
J: TRBJ2-1; D: -; V: TRBV28; size: -; CDR3: CASGAPEGTYNEQFF; DNA: TGTGCCAGCGGCGCGCCGGAGGGAACCTACAATGAGCAGTTCTTC
J: TRBJ2-7; D: -; V: TRBV10-2; size: -; CDR3: CAALIPSSREQYF; DNA: TGCGCCGCGCTTATCCCTAGCTCACGCGAGCAGTACTTC
J: TRBJ1-5; D: TRBD1; V: TRBV30; size: -; CDR3: CAWSGGQGEVQPQHF; DNA: TGTGCCTGGAGTGGGGGACAGGGAGAGGTTCAGCCCCAGCATTTT
J: TRBJ1-1; D: TRBD1; V: TRBV6-1; size: few; CDR3: CASSEQGAWTEAFF; DNA: TGTGCCAGCAGTGAACAGGGGGCGTGGACTGAAGCTTTCTTT
J: TRBJ1-2; D: -; V: TRBV2; size: -; CDR3: CASSGVRGYTF; DNA: TGTGCCAGCAGTGGAGTCCGGGGCTACACCTTC
J: TRBJ2-7; D: TRBD1; V: TRBV7-2; size: -; CDR3: CASMGRDRPTYEQYF; DNA: TGTGCCAGTATGGGGCGGGACAGGCCGACCTACGAGCAGTACTTC
J: TRBJ2-7; D: -; V: TRBV19; size: -; CDR3: CASSIGASTYEQYF; DNA: TGTGCCAGTAGTATAGGGGCGTCCACCTACGAGCAGTACTTC
J: TRBJ1-2; D: -; V: TRBV9; size: -; CDR3: CASSVGDDNYGYTF; DNA: TGTGCCAGCAGCGTAGGCGACGATAACTATGGCTACACCTTC
J: TRBJ2-2; D: TRBD2; V: TRBV6-6; size: -; CDR3: CASSLAGETSGELFF; DNA: TGTGCCAGCAGTTTGGCGGGAGAGACGTCCGGGGAGCTGTTTTTT
J: TRBJ2-7; D: -; V: TRBV10-2; size: -; CDR3: CASRTTYEQYF; DNA: TGCGCCAGCAGAACAACCTACGAGCAGTACTTC
J: TRBJ2-7; D: -; V: TRBV6-1; size: -; CDR3: CASSEVRQDSYEQYF; DNA: TGTGCCAGCAGTGAAGTTCGGCAAGACTCCTACGAGCAGTACTTC
J: TRBJ1-2; D: -; V: TRBV7-9; size: -; CDR3: CASSTTGGNYGYTF; DNA: TGTGCCAGCAGTACCACGGGGGGAAACTATGGCTACACCTTC
J: TRBJ2-7; D: TRBD2; V: TRBV18; size: few; CDR3: CASSQLGRETGEQYF; DNA: TGTGCCAGCTCACAGCTCGGGCGGGAGACGGGAGAGCAGTACTTC
J: TRBJ2-7; D: -; V: TRBV28; size: -; CDR3: CASSQDRPRPYEQYF; DNA: TGTGCCAGCAGTCAAGACAGACCTAGGCCCTACGAGCAGTACTTC
J: TRBJ2-7; D: TRBD1; V: TRBV7-9; size: -; CDR3: CASSFQGDEQYF; DNA: TGTGCCAGCAGCTTCCAGGGGGACGAGCAGTACTTC
J: TRBJ2-7; D: TRBD2; V: TRBV5-1; size: -; CDR3: CASSLGDWTSSYEQYF; DNA: TGCGCCAGCAGCTTGGGGGATTGGACTAGTTCCTACGAGCAGTACTTC
J: TRBJ2-3; D: -; V: TRBV19; size: -; CDR3: CASSLTDTQYF; DNA: TGTGCCAGTAGTCTTACAGATACGCAGTATTTT
J: TRBJ1-3; D: -; V: TRBV18; size: -; CDR3: CASSLTTDPETIYF; DNA: TGTGCCAGCTCACTCACGACCGATCCCGAGACCATATATTTT
J: TRBJ2-3; D: -; V: TRBV18; size: -; CDR3: CASSPLPRADTQYF; DNA: TGTGCCAGCTCACCACTACCGAGGGCAGATACGCAGTATTTT
J: TRBJ1-3; D: -; V: TRBV28; size: -; CDR3: CASGSNTIYF; DNA: TGTGCCAGCGGTTCAAACACCATATATTTT
J: TRBJ2-7; D: TRBD2; V: TRBV18; size: -; CDR3: CASSNSGSSYEQYF; DNA: TGTGCCAGCTCAAATAGCGGGAGTTCCTACGAGCAGTACTTC
J: TRBJ1-1; D: -; V: TRBV5-1; size: -; CDR3: CASSLAGAGEVTEAFF; DNA: TGCGCCAGCAGCTTGGCCGGGGCAGGCGAAGTGACTGAAGCTTTCTTT
J: TRBJ1-3; D: -; V: TRBV18; size: -; CDR3: CASSPSGSTGNTIYF; DNA: TGTGCCAGCTCACCCTCCGGTTCGACCGGAAACACCATATATTTT
J: TRBJ2-1; D: TRBD2; V: TRBV7-8; size: -; CDR3: CASSLELAGGLKKQFF; DNA: TGTGCCAGCAGCTTAGAACTAGCGGGAGGGCTAAAAAAGCAGTTCTTC
J: TRBJ2-5; D: -; V: TRBV18; size: -; CDR3: CASSPVQKETQYF; DNA: TGTGCCAGCTCACCCGTTCAAAAAGAGACCCAGTACTTC
J: TRBJ1-2; D: TRBD1; V: TRBV5-6; size: -; CDR3: CASSPWDSYGYTF; DNA: TGTGCCAGCAGCCCATGGGACAGCTATGGCTACACCTTC